The rows below give T cell receptor beta chains drawn from one sample of a study of identical twins. TCRdb recomputed calls from the 5' RACE reads with MiXCR, one row per CDR3 protein. This sample has approximately 410,000 distinct CDR3 sequences, with approximately 18% found just once. Sequenced sample: naive T cells sorted from blood. The origin of the receptors is a man aged 45 to 65 in good health. The CDR3 runs from the conserved cysteine through the conserved F or W. A D gene is named only where the DNA matches it firmly. Only part of the rows carry a size: once, few, many, or a class if the clone is expanded.

J,size,D,V,CDR3,DNA
TRBJ2-4,NA,NA,TRBV6-1,CASRTAATNIQYF,TGTGCCAGCAGGACCGCGGCTACAAACATTCAGTACTTC
TRBJ1-5,few,NA,TRBV20-1,CSAAPGASSNQPQHF,TGCAGTGCCGCCCCAGGGGCGAGTAGCAATCAGCCCCAGCATTTT
TRBJ2-1,NA,TRBD2,TRBV19,CASSISGSAYNEQFF,TGTGCCAGTAGTATTAGCGGGAGCGCGTACAATGAGCAGTTCTTC
TRBJ2-2,few,NA,TRBV6-5,CASSYTTSYDPGELFF,TGTGCCAGCAGTTACACGACCTCATACGACCCCGGGGAGCTGTTTTTT
TRBJ2-7,NA,NA,TRBV12-3/TRBV12-4,CASSLEGGGRDYEQYF,TGTGCCAGCAGTTTAGAGGGAGGCGGCAGAGACTACGAGCAGTACTTC
TRBJ2-5,few,NA,TRBV20-1,CSAVRPAGSQETQYF,TGCAGTGCTGTCCGACCGGCGGGGAGCCAAGAGACCCAGTACTTC
TRBJ1-1,NA,NA,TRBV6-1,CASIHSRTARAEAFF,TGTGCCAGCATTCATTCCAGGACGGCCAGAGCTGAAGCTTTCTTT
TRBJ2-1,NA,NA,TRBV7-8,CASSLLGKYNEQFF,TGTGCCAGCAGCTTACTGGGGAAGTACAATGAGCAGTTCTTC
TRBJ2-5,few,TRBD1,TRBV7-9,CASSSTGGRETQYF,TGTGCCAGCAGCTCGACAGGGGGCCGGGAGACCCAGTACTTC
TRBJ2-7,NA,TRBD2,TRBV29-1,CSVEEGLGRGQYF,TGCAGCGTTGAAGAGGGGCTTGGGAGGGGTCAGTACTTC
TRBJ2-6,NA,TRBD1,TRBV28,CASNPGQPSGANVLTF,TGTGCCAGCAACCCGGGACAGCCCTCTGGGGCCAACGTCCTGACTTTC
TRBJ2-7,many,NA,TRBV5-5,CASSKDAEQYF,TGTGCCAGCAGCAAGGACGCGGAGCAGTACTTC
TRBJ2-1,NA,NA,TRBV20-1,CSATLQHF,TGCAGTGCTACCTTACAGCACTTC
TRBJ1-6,NA,NA,TRBV4-2,CASSQDSNSPLHF,TGTGCCAGCAGCCAAGACAGTAATTCACCCCTCCACTTT
TRBJ1-6,NA,NA,TRBV6-1,CASTNLPTRRNNSPLHF,TGTGCCAGCACCAACCTCCCGACCAGGCGGAATAATTCACCCCTCCACTTT
TRBJ2-3,NA,TRBD2,TRBV14,CASSQGVTSAYTDTQYF,TGTGCCAGCAGCCAAGGGGTGACTAGCGCATACACAGATACGCAGTATTTT
TRBJ2-3,many,NA,TRBV29-1,CSVGRSGTDTQYF,TGCAGCGTTGGGAGGTCGGGGACAGATACGCAGTATTTT
TRBJ2-7,once,TRBD1,TRBV10-3,CAMSGGYEQYF,TGTGCCATGTCAGGGGGCTACGAGCAGTACTTC
TRBJ2-2,few,NA,TRBV6-5,CASRTYTGELFF,TGTGCCAGCAGAACTTACACCGGGGAGCTGTTTTTT
TRBJ1-3,NA,NA,TRBV27,CASSAKGHNSGNTIYF,TGTGCCAGCAGCGCCAAAGGACACAACTCTGGAAACACCATATATTTT
TRBJ2-3,NA,NA,TRBV5-1,CASSRITTGLTDTQYF,TGCGCCAGCAGCAGGATTACTACAGGGCTCACAGATACGCAGTATTTT
TRBJ2-3,once,NA,TRBV7-2,CASSIGRGQAQYF,TGTGCCAGCAGCATCGGGAGGGGGCAGGCGCAGTATTTT
TRBJ2-3,few,TRBD2,TRBV10-2,CASMLAGGPNTQYF,TGCGCCAGCATGCTAGCGGGGGGGCCAAATACGCAGTATTTT
TRBJ2-7,NA,TRBD1,TRBV5-1,CASRSGQGPYEQYF,TGCGCCAGCAGATCGGGACAGGGCCCTTACGAGCAGTACTTC
TRBJ2-5,NA,NA,TRBV28,CASRPSMGRRKETQYF,TGTGCCAGCCGTCCTTCCATGGGCAGACGGAAAGAGACCCAGTACTTC
TRBJ2-1,many,NA,TRBV15,CATSRDPGALEQFF,TGTGCCACCAGCAGAGATCCAGGGGCTCTCGAGCAGTTCTTC
TRBJ2-7,few,NA,TRBV27,CASSPTGTISYEQYF,TGTGCCAGCAGTCCCACAGGTACTATCTCCTACGAGCAGTACTTC
TRBJ2-7,many,TRBD2,TRBV11-1,CASSLVGLAGVKQYF,TGTGCCAGCAGCTTAGTGGGACTAGCGGGAGTCAAGCAGTACTTC
TRBJ1-2,NA,NA,TRBV5-1,CASSLDWLTANYGYTF,TGCGCCAGCAGCTTGGATTGGTTAACCGCTAACTATGGCTACACCTTC
TRBJ2-5,NA,TRBD2,TRBV20-1,CSAREGGGLAGQETQYF,TGCAGTGCTAGAGAAGGTGGCGGACTAGCGGGACAAGAGACCCAGTACTTC
TRBJ2-7,few,NA,TRBV5-1,CASSPPDFYEQYF,TGCGCCAGCAGCCCCCCGGACTTCTACGAGCAGTACTTC
TRBJ1-4,NA,NA,TRBV4-1,CASSQGPSGAINEKLFF,TGCGCCAGCAGCCAAGGCCCCTCGGGGGCCATCAATGAAAAACTGTTTTTT
TRBJ1-4,many,NA,TRBV5-1,CASSFGGGFGEKLFF,TGCGCCAGCAGCTTCGGGGGGGGTTTCGGTGAAAAACTGTTTTTT
TRBJ2-7,few,NA,TRBV28,CASSPQKTGPLSYEQYF,TGTGCCAGCAGTCCACAAAAAACGGGACCCCTCTCCTACGAGCAGTACTTC
TRBJ2-2,NA,TRBD1,TRBV5-4,CASSVKPDRAGELFF,TGTGCCAGCAGCGTCAAGCCGGACAGGGCCGGGGAGCTGTTTTTT
TRBJ2-1,NA,TRBD1,TRBV4-2,CASSQRATGTGPYNEQFF,TGTGCCAGCAGCCAAAGGGCAACCGGGACAGGACCTTACAATGAGCAGTTCTTC